One sample yielded the 15 T cell receptor beta chains listed below, sequenced in a study of siplizumab effects on memory and regulatory T cells. Some clones are missing from TCRdb's copy, which holds only in-frame ones; the method was immunoSEQ multiplex PCR. The data show around 110,000 clones, approximately 94% seen once. The sample comprised non-Treg CD4+ T cells sorted from blood. All receptors derive from a human donor in good health.

The rearrangement uses TRBV29-1 and TRBJ1-1, with D possibly being TRBD1 (6 bases). Germline lookup yields CDR1 SQVTM and CDR2 ANQGSEA. This CDR3 spans 12 amino acids. Trimming took 3 bases from V and 7 from J, leaving 12 bases between them. The CDR3, as DNA: TGCAGCGTTGAGTACAGGGTAATTGAAGCTTTCTTT. Its protein product is CSVEYRVIEAFF. The full variable domain, its missing parts supplied by reference TRBV29-1 and TRBJ1-1, is SAVISQKPSRDICQRGTSLTIQCQVDSQVTMMFWYRQQPGQSLTLIATANQGSEATYESGFVIDKFPISRPNLTFSTLTVSNMSPEDSSIYLCSVEYRVIEAFFGQGTRLTVV.

The rearrangement uses TRBV11-1 and TRBJ1-2; no clear D gene. The V end was cut by 5 bases, the J end by 8 bases, with 18 bases between. Germline lookup yields CDR1 SGHAT and CDR2 FQDESV (reference sequence). CDR3 length: 14 amino acids. This CDR3 is CASSLGVNIGGYTF. The CDR3 DNA follows: TGTGCCAGCAGCCTAGGAGTCAACATAGGAGGCTACACCTTC.

The gene calls are TRBV5-4 and TRBJ1-3; TRBD1 matches at 8 bases. The V segment lost 4 bases and the J segment 0 bases; nucleotides outside the gene matches: 3. The CDR3 is 15 amino acids. From germline, CDR1 is SGHNT and CDR2 YYREEE (reference sequence). In DNA, the CDR3 is TGTGCCAGCAGCCCGACAGGGGTCTCTGGAAACACCATATATTTT. The encoded protein is CASSPTGVSGNTIYF.

The CDR3 spells CASSVRGSGANVLTF. CDR3 nucleotide sequence: TGTGCCAGCAGCGTTAGGGGCTCTGGGGCCAACGTCCTGACTTTC. V usage is TRBV9 and J usage is TRBJ2-6, with D possibly being TRBD1 (5 bases). Trimming pared 2 bases from V and 0 bases from J, leaving 6 bases between. This CDR3 is 15 amino acids long. The germline gives CDR1 SGDLS, CDR2 YYNGEE. Variable domain in full (rest from reference TRBV9 and TRBJ2-6): DSGVTQTPKHLITATGQRVTLRCSPRSGDLSVYWYQQSLDQGLQFLIQYYNGEERAKGNILERFSAQQFPDLHSELNLSSLELGDSALYFCASSVRGSGANVLTFGAGSRLTVL.

The CDR3 DNA sequence: TGTGCCAGCAGCTTAGATGGGGTCGGCACTGAAGCTTTCTTT. Its translation: CASSLDGVGTEAFF. The chain employs TRBV11-3 and TRBJ1-1; D not certain. V shed 0 bases and J shed 4 bases, with 9 bases lying between them. Germline V gene data show CDR1 as SGHNT and CDR2 as YENEEA. The CDR3 is 14 residues long.

The chain carries TRBV19 and TRBJ2-7; unclear D gene. V was trimmed by 4 bases and J by 3 bases, leaving 10 bases between them. The CDR3 runs 13 residues. In germline, CDR1 is LNHDA, CDR2 SQIVND (reference sequence). The CDR3 spells CASSKEPRYEQYF. The DNA for the CDR3 is TGTGCCAGTAGTAAAGAACCCCGCTACGAGCAGTACTTC.

The chain joins TRBV5-4 to TRBJ2-1; 7 nucleotides line up with TRBD2. Trimming at V came to 0 bases and at J to 4 bases, leaving 4 bases not matched to a gene. The CDR3 covers 15 residues. Per germline, CDR1 SGHNT and CDR2 YYREEE (reference sequence). The CDR3 region has the DNA TGTGCCAGCAGCTTGGTTCCTAGCGGTTACAATGAGCAGTTCTTC. Its translation is CASSLVPSGYNEQFF.

CDR3 amino acids: CASSLGSGDSEAFF. CDR3 DNA: TGTGCCAGCAGCTTAGGTTCAGGGGATTCAGAAGCTTTCTTT. The chain joins TRBV7-9 to TRBJ1-1; D is possibly TRBD1 (6 bases). Germline V gives CDR1 SEHNR, CDR2 FQNEAQ (reference sequence). The V gene lost 1 base and the J gene lost 8 bases, with 14 bases spanning the gap. CDR3 length: 14 amino acids.

The rearrangement links TRBV9 to TRBJ2-1; D is ambiguous. Germline assignment: CDR1 SGDLS and CDR2 YYNGEE. CDR3 length: 18 amino acids. V shed 0 bases and J shed 0 bases, with 16 bases lying between them. CDR3: CASSVAVSTSSSYNEQFF. CDR3 in DNA: TGTGCCAGCAGCGTAGCTGTGTCGACTTCGAGCTCCTACAATGAGCAGTTCTTC. Supplemented by reference TRBV9 and TRBJ2-1, the full variable domain reads DSGVTQTPKHLITATGQRVTLRCSPRSGDLSVYWYQQSLDQGLQFLIQYYNGEERAKGNILERFSAQQFPDLHSELNLSSLELGDSALYFCASSVAVSTSSSYNEQFFGPGTRLTVL.

The chain recombines TRBV5-1 with TRBJ2-5; possible D gene TRBD1, 6 bases. The CDR3 totals 15 residues. The germline V and J ends were trimmed by 1 base and 2 bases, with 12 bases remaining between them. Germline V lookup: CDR1 SGHRS, CDR2 YFSETQ. CDR3 in amino acids: CASSLRVGGQETQYF. DNA of the CDR3: TGCGCCAGCAGCTTGAGGGTAGGGGGACAAGAGACCCAGTACTTC.

This clone was picked up a small number of times. The V call is TRBV19, the J call TRBJ1-1; the D is unclear. CDR1 and CDR2 from the germline V gene are LNHDA and SQIVND (reference sequence). This CDR3 has 12 amino acids. Trimming removed 6 bases at V and 1 base at J, with 6 bases between. CDR3: CASRKENTEAFF. The CDR3 bases are TGTGCCAGTAGAAAGGAGAACACTGAAGCTTTCTTT.

This clone showed up just once. The chain couples TRBV29-1 to TRBJ2-6; TRBD1 is a possible D gene (6 bases). CDR3 length: 15 amino acids. Germline V gene lookup returns CDR1 SQVTM and CDR2 ANQGSEA. Trimming stripped 4 bases from V and 4 bases from J, with 14 bases between. CDR3 amino acids: CSVGGRTLGANVLTF. The CDR3 nucleotides read TGCAGCGTTGGGGGGCGCACGCTGGGGGCCAACGTCCTGACTTTC. Complete variable domain (other parts from reference TRBV29-1 and TRBJ2-6): SAVISQKPSRDICQRGTSLTIQCQVDSQVTMMFWYRQQPGQSLTLIATANQGSEATYESGFVIDKFPISRPNLTFSTLTVSNMSPEDSSIYLCSVGGRTLGANVLTFGAGSRLTVL.

The chain is built from TRBV6-1 and TRBJ2-7; the D gene could be TRBD1 or TRBD2 (7 bases each). The V gene lost 2 bases and the J gene lost 4 bases, with 12 bases spanning the gap. There are 14 residues in the CDR3. The germline V gene encodes CDR1 MNHNS and CDR2 SASEGT. CDR3 in DNA: TGTGCCAGCAGTGAACAGGGGGGGGTTTACGAGCAGTACTTC. Its translation: CASSEQGGVYEQYF.

CDR3 DNA: TGTGCCAGCAGAGAGAACGGGGAGCAGTACTTC. It is translated as CASRENGEQYF. The chain is built from TRBV11-2 and TRBJ2-7; D remains unclear. CDR3 length: 11 residues. The V gene lost 6 bases and the J gene lost 7 bases, with 10 bases spanning the gap. The V gene's germline CDR1 is SGHAT and CDR2 FQNNGV. Looking up the rest from reference TRBV11-2 and TRBJ2-7 gives the full variable domain: EAGVAQSPRYKIIEKRQSVAFWCNPISGHATLYWYQQILGQGPKLLIQFQNNGVVDDSQLPKDRFSAERLKGVDSTLKIQPAKLEDSAVYLCASRENGEQYFGPGTRLTVT.

This sequence joins TRBV10-1 and TRBJ2-1, with 8 bases fitting TRBD1. Looked up from germline, CDR1 is WNHNN and CDR2 is SYGVQD (reference sequence). J lost 8 bases, V lost 6 bases, and 12 bases had no gene match. This CDR3 is built from 15 residues. The CDR3 spells CASSDRDRLWDEQFF. DNA of the CDR3: TGCGCCAGCAGCGACCGGGACAGGCTTTGGGATGAGCAGTTCTTC.